This T cell receptor (beta chain) was identified in a study of T cells in localized non-small cell lung cancer. Clones were read by immunoSEQ multiplex PCR, and TCRdb kept only the in-frame ones, dropping some. The table lists about 36,000 clones, 70% to 90% of them singletons. This CDR3 region has 15 residues. CDR1 and CDR2 from the germline V gene are SGDLS and YYNGEE. With 0 bases removed from V and 1 base from J, the gap between germline ends came to 9 bases. The starting material was peripheral blood, obtained before any cancer treatment. This chain links TRBV9 with TRBJ2-3; D possibly corresponds to TRBD1 (5 bases). The sequence came from a woman aged 35-75 years with stage I lung adenocarcinoma. CDR3 sequence: CASSVARARTDTQYF. The DNA for the CDR3 is TGTGCCAGCAGCGTAGCCAGGGCGCGCACAGATACGCAGTATTTT.